This T cell receptor beta chain was found in a study of cytomegalovirus exposure and HLA in healthy donors. Both 60 Vbeta primers and 13 Jbeta primers went into the PCR. Using immunoSEQ multiplex PCR, the repertoire was profiled, and TCRdb retains in-frame clones only, with some absent. The sample consists of 95,000 to 100,000 clones, under 80% of them appearing once. The study's findings and limits: A later analysis, which compared TCR beta chains of equal frequency, found the HLA-associated ones more clonally expanded. A previous analysis found most TCR beta V segments productive roughly 90% or roughly 30% of the time. The study listed approximately 160 cytomegalovirus-associated TCR beta chains.

V lost 0 bases to trimming and J lost 0 bases, with 13 bases between them. Germline V CDR1 and CDR2: SGHRS, YFSETQ. CDR3 length: 17 amino acids. This clone was seen only once. Its antigen is not identified. This receptor was taken from a man aged 35-49 years in good health and CMV-seronegative. Input material: PBMCs. The rearrangement uses TRBV5-1 and TRBJ1-5; D might be TRBD1 (5 bases). The DNA of the CDR3 is TGCGCCAGCAGCTTGGACCCTGGGGGGGGTAGCAATCAGCCCCAGCATTTT. It specifies CASSLDPGGGSNQPQHF.